A selection of T cell receptor beta chains follows, all from one sample in a study of breast tumors, draining lymph nodes, adjacent tissues. TCRdb used MiXCR to reprocess the multiplex PCR reads, holding one entry per CDR3 protein. The repertoire has approximately 170,000 distinct CDR3 sequences, 30% to 35% of them found once; the top ten carry 4.3%. Sequencing input: axillary lymph node tissue. The receptors originated from a female donor with breast cancer. Some clones in this sample may be carry-over from other donors' samples. CDR3s include the opening cysteine and the closing phenylalanine or tryptophan. A D gene is named only where the DNA matches it firmly. Clone size is given for some rows only: seen once, a few or many times, or a class if the clone is expanded.

D gene	CDR3 length	J gene	V gene	clone size	CDR3 protein	CDR3 DNA
.	11	TRBJ1-5	TRBV20-1	.	CSAYSNQPQHF	TGCAGTGCTTATAGCAATCAGCCCCAGCATTTT
.	14	TRBJ2-3	TRBV6-2/TRBV6-3	many	CASSYRSGGDTQYF	TGTGCCAGCAGTTACCGTAGTGGAGGGGATACGCAGTATTTT
TRBD1	18	TRBJ2-2	TRBV9	many	CASSQRNGQQGITGELFF	TGTGCCAGCAGCCAAAGAAATGGACAACAGGGGATCACCGGGGAGCTGTTTTTT
.	13	TRBJ2-3	TRBV13	.	CASTIWGTDTRYF	TGTGCCAGCACCATTTGGGGAACAGACACGCGGTATTTT
TRBD1	13	TRBJ1-1	TRBV11-1	many	CASSWDREAEAFF	TGTGCCAGCAGCTGGGACAGGGAGGCTGAAGCTTTCTTT
.	17	TRBJ1-1	TRBV5-6	.	CASSLESPRLSDTEAFF	TGTGCCAGCAGCTTAGAGTCTCCCCGGTTGTCGGACACTGAAGCTTTCTTT
TRBD1	14	TRBJ1-2	TRBV24-1	many	CATSDRDREEGYTF	TGTGCCACCAGTGATCGAGACAGGGAGGAGGGCTACACCTTC
TRBD2	18	TRBJ2-2	TRBV19	many	CASGGRTSGRFNTGELFF	TGTGCCAGTGGCGGGAGGACTAGCGGGAGGTTCAACACCGGGGAGCTGTTTTTT
TRBD1	14	TRBJ1-5	TRBV16	many	CASSLGQGDQPQHF	TGTGCCAGCAGCCTCGGACAGGGAGACCAGCCCCAGCATTTT
.	15	TRBJ1-5	TRBV5-8	many	CASSQEFYSNQPQHF	TGTGCCAGCAGCCAGGAGTTCTATAGCAATCAGCCCCAGCATTTT
.	14	TRBJ2-7	TRBV12-3/TRBV12-4	many	CASSFHRESYEQYF	TGTGCCAGCAGTTTCCACAGGGAATCCTACGAGCAGTACTTC
.	13	TRBJ2-7	TRBV6-2/TRBV6-3	few	CASSSSQSYEQYF	TGTGCCAGCAGTAGCAGTCAATCCTACGAGCAGTACTTC
.	14	TRBJ2-7	TRBV27	few	CASSLTPSSYEQYF	TGTGCCAGCAGTCTCACACCGAGCTCCTACGAGCAGTACTTC
.	15	TRBJ2-2	TRBV6-2/TRBV6-3	.	CASSSGTPNTGELFF	TGTGCCAGCAGTTCCGGGACCCCGAACACCGGGGAGCTGTTTTTT
.	17	TRBJ1-1	TRBV5-1	.	CASSPSGPGILNTEAFF	TGCGCCAGCAGCCCTTCGGGGCCCGGGATATTGAACACTGAGGCTTTCTTT
.	13	TRBJ1-1	TRBV12-3/TRBV12-4	few	CASSFPQNTEAFF	TGTGCCAGCAGTTTCCCACAGAACACTGAAGCTTTCTTT
.	14	TRBJ2-5	TRBV19	.	CASTMAMLVETQYF	TGTGCCAGTACTATGGCTATGTTGGTAGAGACCCAGTACTTC
TRBD2	17	TRBJ2-5	TRBV7-2	.	CSSSLGVVSGAVETQYF	TGTTCCAGCAGCTTAGGTGTTGTTAGCGGGGCCGTGGAGACCCAGTACTTC
.	15	TRBJ2-2	TRBV6-1	few	CASSWLQGLLGELFF	TGTGCCAGCAGTTGGCTGCAGGGGCTCCTCGGGGAGCTGTTTTTT
TRBD2	13	TRBJ2-5	TRBV29-1	many	CSVAASGGETQYF	TGCAGCGTTGCTGCTAGCGGGGGAGAGACCCAGTACTTC
TRBD2	14	TRBJ2-7	TRBV6-2/TRBV6-3	.	CASSWLAGAYEQYF	TGTGCCAGCAGTTGGCTAGCGGGGGCATACGAGCAGTACTTC
.	17	TRBJ2-3	TRBV10-1	.	CARNTPRVEGVTDTQYF	TGCGCCAGGAATACCCCCAGGGTAGAGGGAGTAACAGATACGCAGTATTTT
.	14	TRBJ2-3	TRBV4-1	many	CASSQMRGTDTQYF	TGCGCCAGCAGCCAAATGAGGGGTACAGATACGCAGTATTTT
TRBD1	16	TRBJ2-5	TRBV4-2	.	CASSQGPGQGQETQYF	TGTGCCAGCAGCCAAGGGCCGGGACAGGGACAAGAGACCCAGTACTTC
.	15	TRBJ1-5	TRBV19	many	CASSIMGARNQPQHF	TGTGCCAGTAGTATAATGGGGGCCCGCAATCAGCCCCAGCATTTT
.	15	TRBJ1-5	TRBV19	few	CASSWNRDSNQPQHF	TGTGCCAGTAGTTGGAACAGGGATAGCAATCAGCCCCAGCATTTT
.	18	TRBJ2-3	TRBV12-3/TRBV12-4	once	CASSFRQGRANERITQYF	TGTGCCAGCAGTTTCCGACAGGGGAGGGCCAATGAGCGTATCACGCAGTATTTT
.	17	TRBJ1-4	TRBV30	many	CACPVRAGRMANEKLFF	TGTGCCTGCCCAGTCAGAGCCGGGCGGATGGCTAATGAAAAACTGTTTTTT